This TCR beta chain appears in the sequencing data of a study of T cell responses to AZD1222 COVID-19 vaccine. General study points: Close to half of spike-specific TCRs reportedly recognize unmutated variant regions. Two doses of AZD1222 preceded a rise in Spike-specific TCR breadth and depth. There were mostly white British donors and more females than males, and clonal diversity was possibly underestimated.

The repertoire was sequenced with immunoSEQ multiplex PCR; TCRdb's copy has only in-frame clones and lacks some. The sample holds over 110,000 clones, about 90% seen once. Trimming left V 9 bases short and J 6 bases short, with 11 bases between. The V gene's germline CDR1 is KGHDR and CDR2 SFDVKD. This CDR3 has 12 amino acids. On this clone: What it binds is unknown.

The TCR comes from an adult in good health. The gene calls are TRBV24-1 and TRBJ2-1; D uncertain. This material consisted of peripheral blood, taken on day 0 of AZD1222 vaccination. CDR3 protein: CATGVSANEQFF. The DNA for the CDR3 is TGTGCCACCGGGGTTTCCGCCAATGAGCAGTTCTTC.